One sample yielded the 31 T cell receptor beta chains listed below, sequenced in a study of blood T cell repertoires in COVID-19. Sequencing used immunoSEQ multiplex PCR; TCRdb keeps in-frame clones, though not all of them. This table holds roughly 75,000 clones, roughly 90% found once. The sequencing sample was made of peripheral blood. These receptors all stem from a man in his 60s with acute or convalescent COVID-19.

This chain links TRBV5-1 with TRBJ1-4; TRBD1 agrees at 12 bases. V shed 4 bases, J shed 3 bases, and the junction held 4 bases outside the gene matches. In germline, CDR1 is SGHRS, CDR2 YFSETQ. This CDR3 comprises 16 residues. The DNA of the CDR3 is TGCGCCAGCAGCCTGGGACAGGGGGCTTCTAATGAAAAACTGTTTTTT. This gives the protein CASSLGQGASNEKLFF.

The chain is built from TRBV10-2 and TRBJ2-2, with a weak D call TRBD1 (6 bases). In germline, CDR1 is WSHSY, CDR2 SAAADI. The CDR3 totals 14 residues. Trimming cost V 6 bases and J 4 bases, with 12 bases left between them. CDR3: CASRNLGATGELFF. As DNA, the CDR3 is TGCGCCAGCAGGAACCTGGGGGCCACCGGGGAGCTGTTTTTT.

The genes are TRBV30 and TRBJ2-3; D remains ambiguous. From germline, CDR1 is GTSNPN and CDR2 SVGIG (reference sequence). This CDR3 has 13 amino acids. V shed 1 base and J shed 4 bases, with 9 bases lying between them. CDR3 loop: CAWSDVWPDTQYF. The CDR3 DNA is TGTGCCTGGAGTGATGTGTGGCCAGATACGCAGTATTTT.

The CDR3 nucleotides read TGTGCCAGTAACCCGGGAGGAGGGTTTAGCACAGATACGCAGTATTTT. Translation gives CASNPGGGFSTDTQYF. This chain connects TRBV19 to TRBJ2-3; 7 bases fit TRBD2. Losses at the gene ends were 7 bases for V and 0 bases for J; bases not matched to a gene: 10. The CDR3 runs 16 residues. Germline-derived CDR1 and CDR2 are LNHDA and SQIVND (reference sequence).

CDR3 coding DNA: TGTGCCAGCAGTCTCAGGGGTTATGGCTACACCTTC. This encodes CASSLRGYGYTF. The chain employs TRBV6-5 and TRBJ1-2; perhaps TRBD1 as D (6 bases). The V gene's germline CDR1 is MNHEY and CDR2 SVGAGI. There are 12 residues in the CDR3. The ends were cut back, 5 bases at V and 5 bases at J, with 9 bases in the middle.

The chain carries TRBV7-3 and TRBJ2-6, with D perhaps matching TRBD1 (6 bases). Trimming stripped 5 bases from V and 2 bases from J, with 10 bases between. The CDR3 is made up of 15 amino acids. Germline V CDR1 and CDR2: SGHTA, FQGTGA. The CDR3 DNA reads TGTGCCAGCAGCCGAGGGGGAGCTGGGGCCAACGTCCTGACTTTC. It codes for CASSRGGAGANVLTF. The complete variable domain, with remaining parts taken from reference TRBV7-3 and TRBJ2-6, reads GAGVSQTPSNKVTEKGKYVELRCDPISGHTALYWYRQSLGQGPEFLIYFQGTGAADDSGLPNDRFFAVRPEGSVSTLKIQRTERGDSAVYLCASSRGGAGANVLTFGAGSRLTVL.

The CDR3 DNA is TGCGCCAGCAGCGTCGGACAGGGAACCGGGGAGCTGTTTTTT. This sequence encodes CASSVGQGTGELFF. V gene TRBV5-1 combines with J gene TRBJ2-2, with 8 bases matching TRBD1. The V gene end was trimmed by 4 bases and the J gene end by 5 bases; junction bases not matched to a gene: 4. Per germline, CDR1 SGHRS and CDR2 YFSETQ. This CDR3 is built from 14 residues.

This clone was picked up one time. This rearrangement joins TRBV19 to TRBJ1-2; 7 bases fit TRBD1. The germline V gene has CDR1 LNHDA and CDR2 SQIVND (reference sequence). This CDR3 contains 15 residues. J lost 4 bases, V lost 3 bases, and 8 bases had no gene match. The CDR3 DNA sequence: TGTGCCAGTAGTATCCTACGACAGGGAGGCTATGGCTACACCTTC. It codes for CASSILRQGGYGYTF.

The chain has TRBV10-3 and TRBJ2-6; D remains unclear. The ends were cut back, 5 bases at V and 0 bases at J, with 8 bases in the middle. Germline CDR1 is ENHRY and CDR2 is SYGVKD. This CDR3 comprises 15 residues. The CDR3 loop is CAISPEASGANVLTF. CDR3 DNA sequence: TGTGCCATCAGTCCCGAAGCCTCTGGGGCCAACGTCCTGACTTTC.

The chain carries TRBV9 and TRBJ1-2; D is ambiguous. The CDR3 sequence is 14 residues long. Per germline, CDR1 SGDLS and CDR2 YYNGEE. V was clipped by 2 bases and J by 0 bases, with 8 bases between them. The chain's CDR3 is CASSVRETNYGYTF. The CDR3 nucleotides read TGTGCCAGCAGCGTCCGGGAGACTAACTATGGCTACACCTTC. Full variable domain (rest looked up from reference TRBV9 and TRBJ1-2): DSGVTQTPKHLITATGQRVTLRCSPRSGDLSVYWYQQSLDQGLQFLIQYYNGEERAKGNILERFSAQQFPDLHSELNLSSLELGDSALYFCASSVRETNYGYTFGSGTRLTVV.

The CDR3 nucleotides are TGTGCCAGCGGGGACAGGAGCTACAATGAGCAGTTCTTC. Translating gives CASGDRSYNEQFF. This rearrangement joins TRBV3-1 (or the pseudogene TRBV3-2) to TRBJ2-1, with 8 bases that match TRBD1. This CDR3 region has 13 residues. Per germline, CDR1 LGHDT and CDR2 YNNKEL (reference sequence). The V gene end was trimmed by 8 bases and the J gene end by 3 bases; junction bases not matched to a gene: 3.

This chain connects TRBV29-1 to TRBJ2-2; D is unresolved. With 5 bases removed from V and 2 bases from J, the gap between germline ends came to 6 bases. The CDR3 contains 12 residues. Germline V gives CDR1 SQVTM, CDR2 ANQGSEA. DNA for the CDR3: TGCAGCGTTAAATCAAACACCGGGGAGCTGTTTTTT. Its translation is CSVKSNTGELFF.

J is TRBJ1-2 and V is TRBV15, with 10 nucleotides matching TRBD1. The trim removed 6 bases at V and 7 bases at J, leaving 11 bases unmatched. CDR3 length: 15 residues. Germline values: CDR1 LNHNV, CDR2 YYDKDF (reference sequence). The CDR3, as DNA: TGTGCCACCAGGCCTGACAGACAGGGGGCGAGTGGCTACACCTTC. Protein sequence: CATRPDRQGASGYTF.

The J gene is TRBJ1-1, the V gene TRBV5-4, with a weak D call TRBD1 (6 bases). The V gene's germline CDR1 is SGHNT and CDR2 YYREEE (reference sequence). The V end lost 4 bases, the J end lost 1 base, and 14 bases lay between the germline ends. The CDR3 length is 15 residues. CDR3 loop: CASSPGGRGNTEAFF. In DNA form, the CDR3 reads TGTGCCAGCAGCCCAGGTGGCAGGGGGAACACTGAAGCTTTCTTT.

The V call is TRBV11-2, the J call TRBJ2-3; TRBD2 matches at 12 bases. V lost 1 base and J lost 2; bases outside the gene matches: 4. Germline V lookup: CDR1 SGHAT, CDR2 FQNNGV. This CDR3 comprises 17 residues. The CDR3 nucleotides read TGTGCCAGCAGCTTAGGAACTAGCGGGGGGTTCACAGATACGCAGTATTTT. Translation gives CASSLGTSGGFTDTQYF.

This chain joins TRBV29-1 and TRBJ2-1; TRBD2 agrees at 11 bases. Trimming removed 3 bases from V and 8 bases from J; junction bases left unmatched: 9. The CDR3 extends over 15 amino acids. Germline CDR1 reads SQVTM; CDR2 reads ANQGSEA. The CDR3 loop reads CSVDSWLAGGDEQFF. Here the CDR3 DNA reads TGCAGCGTTGATAGTTGGCTAGCGGGAGGCGATGAGCAGTTCTTC.

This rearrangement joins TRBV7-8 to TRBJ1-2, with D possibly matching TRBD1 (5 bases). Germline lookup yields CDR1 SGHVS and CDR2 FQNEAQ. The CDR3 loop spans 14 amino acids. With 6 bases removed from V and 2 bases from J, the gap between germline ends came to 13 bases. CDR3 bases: TGTGCCAGCAGTCGGGATGGGGGGAACTATGGCTACACCTTC. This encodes CASSRDGGNYGYTF.

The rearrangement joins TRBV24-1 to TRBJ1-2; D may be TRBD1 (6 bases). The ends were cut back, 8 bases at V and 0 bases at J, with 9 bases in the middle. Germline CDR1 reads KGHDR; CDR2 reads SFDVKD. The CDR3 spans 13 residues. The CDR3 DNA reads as TGTGCCACCAAGGACAGTTCTAACTATGGCTACACCTTC. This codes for CATKDSSNYGYTF.

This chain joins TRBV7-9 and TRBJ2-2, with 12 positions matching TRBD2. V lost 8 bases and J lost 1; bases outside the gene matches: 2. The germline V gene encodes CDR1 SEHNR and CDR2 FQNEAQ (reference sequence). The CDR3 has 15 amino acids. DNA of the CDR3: TGTGCCAGCTCACTAGCGGGAGGGAACACCGGGGAGCTGTTTTTT. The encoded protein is CASSLAGGNTGELFF.

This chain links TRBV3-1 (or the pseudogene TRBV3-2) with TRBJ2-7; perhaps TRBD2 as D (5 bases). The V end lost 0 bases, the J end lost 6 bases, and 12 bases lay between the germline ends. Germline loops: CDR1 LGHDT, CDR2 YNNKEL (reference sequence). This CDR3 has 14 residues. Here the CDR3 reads CASSQDPSFPEQYF. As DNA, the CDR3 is TGTGCCAGCAGCCAAGACCCTAGCTTTCCCGAGCAGTACTTC.

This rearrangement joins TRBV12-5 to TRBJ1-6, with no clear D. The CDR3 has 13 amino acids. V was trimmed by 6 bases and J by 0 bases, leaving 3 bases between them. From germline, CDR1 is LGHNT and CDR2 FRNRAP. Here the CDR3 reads CASGSSYNSPLHF. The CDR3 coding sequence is TGTGCTAGTGGCTCCTCCTATAATTCACCCCTCCACTTT.

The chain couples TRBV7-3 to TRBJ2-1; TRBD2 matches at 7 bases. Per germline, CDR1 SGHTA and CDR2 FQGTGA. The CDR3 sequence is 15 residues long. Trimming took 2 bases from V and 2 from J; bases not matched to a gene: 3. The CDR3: CASSLASGPYNEQFF. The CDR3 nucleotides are TGTGCCAGCAGCTTAGCTAGCGGCCCCTACAATGAGCAGTTCTTC.

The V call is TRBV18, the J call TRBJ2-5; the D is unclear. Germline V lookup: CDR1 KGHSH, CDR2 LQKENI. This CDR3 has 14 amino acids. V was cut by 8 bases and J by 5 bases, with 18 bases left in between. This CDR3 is CASTSSVLLETQYF. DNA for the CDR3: TGTGCCAGCACTTCGTCCGTATTGTTGGAGACCCAGTACTTC.

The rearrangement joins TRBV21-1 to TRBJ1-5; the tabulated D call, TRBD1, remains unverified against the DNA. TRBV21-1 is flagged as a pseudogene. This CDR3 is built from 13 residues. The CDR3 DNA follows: TGTGCCAGCAGCAAATCTTGGTCGGACAGTAGGTATTTT. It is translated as CASSKSWSDSRYF.

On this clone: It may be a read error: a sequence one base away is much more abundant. The CDR3 spells CAISLDRGFTDTQYF. The CDR3 nucleotides are TGTGCCATCAGCTTGGACAGGGGATTCACAGATACGCAGTATTTT. J is TRBJ2-3 and V is TRBV10-3; 9 bases line up with TRBD1. This CDR3 has 15 amino acids. Germline V CDR1 and CDR2: ENHRY, SYGVKD. Unmatched junction bases numbered 6, after V lost 6 bases and J lost 2 bases.

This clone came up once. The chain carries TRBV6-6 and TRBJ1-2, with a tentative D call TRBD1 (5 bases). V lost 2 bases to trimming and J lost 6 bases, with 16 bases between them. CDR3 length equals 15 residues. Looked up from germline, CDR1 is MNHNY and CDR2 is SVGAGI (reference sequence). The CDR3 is CASSYPTLDTNGYTF. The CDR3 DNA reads TGTGCCAGCAGTTACCCGACCCTGGACACCAATGGCTACACCTTC.

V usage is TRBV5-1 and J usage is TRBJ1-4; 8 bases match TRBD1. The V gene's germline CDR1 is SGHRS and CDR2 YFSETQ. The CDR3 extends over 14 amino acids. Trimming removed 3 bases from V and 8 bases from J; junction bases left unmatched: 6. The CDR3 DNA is TGCGCCAGCAGCTCATCAGGGGGCAGGGAAAAACTGTTTTTT. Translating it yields CASSSSGGREKLFF.

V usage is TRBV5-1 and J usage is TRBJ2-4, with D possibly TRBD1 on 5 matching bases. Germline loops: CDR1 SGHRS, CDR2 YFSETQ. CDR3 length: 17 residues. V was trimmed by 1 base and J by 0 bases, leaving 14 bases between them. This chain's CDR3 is CASSLNTGLGAKNIQYF. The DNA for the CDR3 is TGCGCCAGCAGCTTGAATACAGGCCTCGGAGCCAAAAACATTCAGTACTTC.

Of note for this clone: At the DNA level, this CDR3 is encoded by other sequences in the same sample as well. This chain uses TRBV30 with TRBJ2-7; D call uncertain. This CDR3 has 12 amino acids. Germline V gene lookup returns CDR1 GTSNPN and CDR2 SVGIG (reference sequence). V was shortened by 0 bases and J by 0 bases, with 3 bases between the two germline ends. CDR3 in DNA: TGTGCCTGGAGTGTCTCCTCCTACGAGCAGTACTTC. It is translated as CAWSVSSYEQYF.

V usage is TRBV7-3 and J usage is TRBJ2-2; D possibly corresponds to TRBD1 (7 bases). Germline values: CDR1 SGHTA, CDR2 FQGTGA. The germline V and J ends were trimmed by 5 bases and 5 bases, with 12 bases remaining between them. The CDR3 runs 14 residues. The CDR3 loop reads CASSLTGRTGELFF. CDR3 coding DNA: TGTGCCAGCAGCCTGACAGGGAGGACCGGGGAGCTGTTTTTT.

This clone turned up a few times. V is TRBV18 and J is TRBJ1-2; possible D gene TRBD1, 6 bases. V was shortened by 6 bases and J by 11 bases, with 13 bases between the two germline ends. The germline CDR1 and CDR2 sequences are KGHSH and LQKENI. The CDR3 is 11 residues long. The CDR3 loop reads CASSTDSLYTF. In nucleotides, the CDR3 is TGTGCCAGCTCTACGGACAGTTTGTACACCTTC.